This T cell receptor beta chain was profiled in a study of shared T cell receptors in the human thymus. This CDR3 comprises 16 residues. The V segment lost 8 bases and the J segment 3 bases; nucleotides outside the gene matches: 13. Germline V gives CDR1 SNHLY, CDR2 FYNNEI. Profiled with immunoSEQ multiplex PCR; TCRdb holds only in-frame clones, not every one. The sample consists of approximately 490,000 clones, 78% of them appearing once. This sample also belongs to another study, concerning human thymus T cells. That investigation notes: Infants served as donors; they were healthy and Finnish and were having corrective surgery for congenital heart defects. Resections from corrective heart surgery provided thymus tissue. Thymic and blood repertoires appeared to carry a bias in their V and J gene usage.

Sequencing was carried out using thymocytes. The V gene is TRBV2, the J gene TRBJ2-1; 7 nucleotides match TRBD2. The clonotype was recovered from a boy less than two years old with a congenital heart defect. CDR3 region: CASRGSPSGHYNEQFF. The CDR3 DNA is TGTGCCAGCCGGGGGAGTCCTAGCGGCCACTACAATGAGCAGTTCTTC. Full variable domain (remainder filled in from reference TRBV2 and TRBJ2-1): EPEVTQTPSHQVTQMGQEVILRCVPISNHLYFYWYRQILGQKVEFLVSFYNNEISEKSEIFDDQFSVERPDGSNFTLKIRSTKLEDSAMYFCASRGSPSGHYNEQFFGPGTRLTVL.